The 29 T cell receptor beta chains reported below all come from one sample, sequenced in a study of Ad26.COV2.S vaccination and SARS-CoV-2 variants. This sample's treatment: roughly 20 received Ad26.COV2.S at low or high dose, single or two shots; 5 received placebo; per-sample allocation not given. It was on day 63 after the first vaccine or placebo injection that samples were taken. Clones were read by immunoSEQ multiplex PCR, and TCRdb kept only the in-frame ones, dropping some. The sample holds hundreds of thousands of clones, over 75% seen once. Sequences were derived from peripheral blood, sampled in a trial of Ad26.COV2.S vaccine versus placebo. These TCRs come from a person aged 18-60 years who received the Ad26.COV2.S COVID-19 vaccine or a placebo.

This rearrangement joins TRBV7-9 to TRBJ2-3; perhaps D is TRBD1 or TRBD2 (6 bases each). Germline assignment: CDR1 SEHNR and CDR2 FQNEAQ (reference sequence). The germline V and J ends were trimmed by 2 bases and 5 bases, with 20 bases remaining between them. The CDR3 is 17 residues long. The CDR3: CASSLLLGQGRRDTQYF. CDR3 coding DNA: TGTGCCAGCAGCTTACTCCTCGGGCAGGGGAGGAGAGATACGCAGTATTTT.

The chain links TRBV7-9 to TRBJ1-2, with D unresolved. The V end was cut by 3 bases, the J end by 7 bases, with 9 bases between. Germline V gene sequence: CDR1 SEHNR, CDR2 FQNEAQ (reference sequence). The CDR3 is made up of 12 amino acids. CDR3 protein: CASSLEPIGYTF. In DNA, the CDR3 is TGTGCCAGCAGCTTGGAGCCGATTGGCTACACCTTC.

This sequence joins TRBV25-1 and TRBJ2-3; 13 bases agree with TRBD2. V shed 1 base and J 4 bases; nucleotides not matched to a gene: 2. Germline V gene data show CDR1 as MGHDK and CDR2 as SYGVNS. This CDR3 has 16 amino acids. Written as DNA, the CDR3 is TGTGCCAGCAGTGAATTGGGACTAGCGGGGTCAGATACGCAGTATTTT. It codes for CASSELGLAGSDTQYF.

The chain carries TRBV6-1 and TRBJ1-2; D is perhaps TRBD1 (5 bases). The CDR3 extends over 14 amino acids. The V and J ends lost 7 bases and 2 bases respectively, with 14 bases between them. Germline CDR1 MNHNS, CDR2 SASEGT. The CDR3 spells CASTHSDKNYGYTF. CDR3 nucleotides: TGTGCCAGCACCCACTCGGACAAAAACTATGGCTACACCTTC.

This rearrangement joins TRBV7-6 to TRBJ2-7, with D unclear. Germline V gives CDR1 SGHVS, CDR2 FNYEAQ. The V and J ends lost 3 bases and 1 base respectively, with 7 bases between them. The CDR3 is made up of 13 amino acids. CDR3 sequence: CASSFGGSYEQYF. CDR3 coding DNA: TGTGCCAGCAGCTTTGGCGGTTCCTACGAGCAGTACTTC.

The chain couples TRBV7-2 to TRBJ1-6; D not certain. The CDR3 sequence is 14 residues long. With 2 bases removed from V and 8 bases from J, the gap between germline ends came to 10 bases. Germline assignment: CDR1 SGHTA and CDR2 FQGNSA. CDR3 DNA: TGTGCCAGCAGCTTACAGGCAGCAGATTCACCCCTCCACTTT. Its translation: CASSLQAADSPLHF.

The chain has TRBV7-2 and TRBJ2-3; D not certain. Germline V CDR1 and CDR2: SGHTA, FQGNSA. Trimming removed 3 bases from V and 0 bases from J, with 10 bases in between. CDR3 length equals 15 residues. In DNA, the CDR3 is TGTGCCAGCAGCTTCCTGGGTAGTAGCACAGATACGCAGTATTTT. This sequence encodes CASSFLGSSTDTQYF.

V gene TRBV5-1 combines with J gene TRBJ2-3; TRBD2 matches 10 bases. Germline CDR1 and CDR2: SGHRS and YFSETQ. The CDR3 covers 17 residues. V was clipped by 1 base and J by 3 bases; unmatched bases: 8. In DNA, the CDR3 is TGCGCCAGCAGCTTGCCCGTAGCGGGAGGTGTAACAGATACGCAGTATTTT. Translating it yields CASSLPVAGGVTDTQYF.

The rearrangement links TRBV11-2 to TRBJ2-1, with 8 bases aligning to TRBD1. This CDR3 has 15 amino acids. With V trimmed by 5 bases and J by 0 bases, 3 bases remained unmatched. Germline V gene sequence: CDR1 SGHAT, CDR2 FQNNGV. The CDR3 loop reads CASSADRGSYNEQFF. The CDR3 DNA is TGTGCCAGCAGCGCTGACAGGGGCTCCTACAATGAGCAGTTCTTC.

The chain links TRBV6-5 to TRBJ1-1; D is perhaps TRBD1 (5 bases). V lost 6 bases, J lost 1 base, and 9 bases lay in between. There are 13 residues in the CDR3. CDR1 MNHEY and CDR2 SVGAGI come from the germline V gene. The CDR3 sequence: CASRTDQNTEAFF. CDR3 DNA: TGTGCCAGCAGGACAGATCAGAACACTGAAGCTTTCTTT.

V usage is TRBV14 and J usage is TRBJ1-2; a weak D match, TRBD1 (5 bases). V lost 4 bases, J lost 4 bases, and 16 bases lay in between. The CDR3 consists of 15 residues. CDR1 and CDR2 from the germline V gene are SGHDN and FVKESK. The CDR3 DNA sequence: TGTGCCAGCAGCCTACCTTGGGACGGCTCCTATGGCTACACCTTC. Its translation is CASSLPWDGSYGYTF.

The CDR3, as DNA: TGTGCCAGCAGCGGTAGCGGGGGGGCTTCTCCGCAGTATTTT. Encoded protein: CASSGSGGASPQYF. The chain employs TRBV9 and TRBJ2-3; 11 nucleotides align to TRBD2. The germline gives CDR1 SGDLS, CDR2 YYNGEE. Losses at the gene ends were 3 bases for V and 10 bases for J; bases not matched to a gene: 7. The CDR3 contains 14 residues.

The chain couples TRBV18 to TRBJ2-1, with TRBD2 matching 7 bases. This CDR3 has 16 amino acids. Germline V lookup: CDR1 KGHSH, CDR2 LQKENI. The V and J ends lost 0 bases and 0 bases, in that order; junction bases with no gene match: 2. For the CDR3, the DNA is TGTGCCAGCTCACCACCGGGCGGGAGCTCCTACAATGAGCAGTTCTTC. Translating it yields CASSPPGGSSYNEQFF.

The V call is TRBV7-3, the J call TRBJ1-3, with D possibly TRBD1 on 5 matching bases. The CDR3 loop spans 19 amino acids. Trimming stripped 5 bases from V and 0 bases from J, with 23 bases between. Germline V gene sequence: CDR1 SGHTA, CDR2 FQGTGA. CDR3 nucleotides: TGTGCCAGCAGCCGCCCTATAAAGAGACAGAGTATCTCTGGAAACACCATATATTTT. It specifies CASSRPIKRQSISGNTIYF.

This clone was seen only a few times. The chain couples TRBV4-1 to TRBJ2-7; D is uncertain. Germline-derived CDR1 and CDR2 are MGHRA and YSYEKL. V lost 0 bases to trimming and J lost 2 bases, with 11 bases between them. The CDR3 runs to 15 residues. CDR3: CASSQDSGSTYEQYF. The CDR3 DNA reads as TGCGCCAGCAGCCAAGATAGTGGAAGCACCTACGAGCAGTACTTC.

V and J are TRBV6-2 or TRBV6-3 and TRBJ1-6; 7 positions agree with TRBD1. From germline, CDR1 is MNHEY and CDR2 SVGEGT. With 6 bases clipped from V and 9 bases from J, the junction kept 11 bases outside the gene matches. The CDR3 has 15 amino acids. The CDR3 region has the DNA TGTGCCAGCAGCACCGGGACAGCCTCGAGTTCACCCCTCCACTTT. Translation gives CASSTGTASSSPLHF.

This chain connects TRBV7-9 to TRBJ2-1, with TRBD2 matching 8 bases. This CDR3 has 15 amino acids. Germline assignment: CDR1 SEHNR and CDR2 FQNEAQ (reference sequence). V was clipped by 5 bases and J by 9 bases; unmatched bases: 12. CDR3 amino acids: CASSTTGLDFPEQFF. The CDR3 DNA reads TGTGCCAGCAGCACTACGGGACTAGACTTCCCTGAGCAGTTCTTC.

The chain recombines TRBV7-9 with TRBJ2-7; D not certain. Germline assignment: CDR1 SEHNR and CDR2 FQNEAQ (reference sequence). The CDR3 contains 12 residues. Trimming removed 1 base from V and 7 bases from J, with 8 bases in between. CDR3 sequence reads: CASSLVGPEQYF. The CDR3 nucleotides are TGTGCCAGCAGCTTAGTCGGACCAGAGCAGTACTTC.

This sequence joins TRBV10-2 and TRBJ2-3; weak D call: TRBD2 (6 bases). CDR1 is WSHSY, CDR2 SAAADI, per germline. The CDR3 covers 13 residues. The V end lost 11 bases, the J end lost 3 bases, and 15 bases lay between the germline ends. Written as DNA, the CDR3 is TGCGCCGGCTCTAGCGCGGGAACAGATACGCAGTATTTT. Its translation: CAGSSAGTDTQYF.

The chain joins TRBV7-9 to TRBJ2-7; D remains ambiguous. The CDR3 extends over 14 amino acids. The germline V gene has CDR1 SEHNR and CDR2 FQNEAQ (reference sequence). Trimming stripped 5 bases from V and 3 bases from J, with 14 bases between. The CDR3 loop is CASSPWGVVYEQYF. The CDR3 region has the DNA TGTGCCAGCAGCCCCTGGGGTGTAGTCTACGAGCAGTACTTC.

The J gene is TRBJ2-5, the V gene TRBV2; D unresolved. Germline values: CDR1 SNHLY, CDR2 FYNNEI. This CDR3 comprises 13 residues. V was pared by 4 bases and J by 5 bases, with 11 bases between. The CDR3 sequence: CASSVPARETQYF. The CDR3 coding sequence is TGTGCCAGCAGTGTCCCAGCGCGGGAGACCCAGTACTTC.

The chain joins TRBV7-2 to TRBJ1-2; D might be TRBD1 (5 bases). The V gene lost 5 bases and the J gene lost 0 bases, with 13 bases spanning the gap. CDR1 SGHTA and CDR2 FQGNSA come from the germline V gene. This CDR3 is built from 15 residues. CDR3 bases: TGTGCCAGCAGCCCCTATCAACAGGCTAACTATGGCTACACCTTC. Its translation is CASSPYQQANYGYTF.

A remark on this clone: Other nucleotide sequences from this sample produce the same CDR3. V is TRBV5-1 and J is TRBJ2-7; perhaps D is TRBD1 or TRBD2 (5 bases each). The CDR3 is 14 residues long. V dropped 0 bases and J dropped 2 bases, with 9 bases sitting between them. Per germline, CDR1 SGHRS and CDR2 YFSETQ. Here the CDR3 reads CASSLAEGPYEQYF. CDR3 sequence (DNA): TGCGCCAGCAGCTTGGCCGAGGGACCCTACGAGCAGTACTTC.

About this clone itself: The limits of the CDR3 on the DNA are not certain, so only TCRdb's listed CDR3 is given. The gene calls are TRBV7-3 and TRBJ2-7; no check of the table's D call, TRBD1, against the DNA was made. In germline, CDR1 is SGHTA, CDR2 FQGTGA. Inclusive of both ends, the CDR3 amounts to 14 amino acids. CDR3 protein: CASSPSGQGSEQYF.

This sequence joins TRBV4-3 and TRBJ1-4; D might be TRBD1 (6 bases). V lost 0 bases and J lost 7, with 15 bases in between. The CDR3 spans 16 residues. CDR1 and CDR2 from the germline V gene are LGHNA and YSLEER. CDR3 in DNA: TGCGCCAGCAGCCAAGACGGGACATATAGGGGTGAAAAACTGTTTTTT. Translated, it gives CASSQDGTYRGEKLFF.

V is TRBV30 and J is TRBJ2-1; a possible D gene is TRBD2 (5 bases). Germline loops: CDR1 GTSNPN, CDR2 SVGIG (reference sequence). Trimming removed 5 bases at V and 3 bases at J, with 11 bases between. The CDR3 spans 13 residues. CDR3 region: CAWSSGVYNEQFF. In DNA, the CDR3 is TGTGCCTGGTCCTCCGGGGTCTACAATGAGCAGTTCTTC.

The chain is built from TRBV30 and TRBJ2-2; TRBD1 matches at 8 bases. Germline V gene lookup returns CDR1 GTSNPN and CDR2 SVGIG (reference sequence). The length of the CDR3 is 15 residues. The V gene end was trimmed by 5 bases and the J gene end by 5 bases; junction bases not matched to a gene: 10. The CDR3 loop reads CAWVRDRTATGELFF. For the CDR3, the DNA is TGTGCCTGGGTCCGGGACAGGACTGCAACCGGGGAGCTGTTTTTT.

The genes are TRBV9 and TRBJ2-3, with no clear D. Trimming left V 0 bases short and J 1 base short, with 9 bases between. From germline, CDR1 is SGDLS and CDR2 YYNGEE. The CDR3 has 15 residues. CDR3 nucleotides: TGTGCCAGCAGCGTAGAAGGAAGAGGCACAGATACGCAGTATTTT. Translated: CASSVEGRGTDTQYF.

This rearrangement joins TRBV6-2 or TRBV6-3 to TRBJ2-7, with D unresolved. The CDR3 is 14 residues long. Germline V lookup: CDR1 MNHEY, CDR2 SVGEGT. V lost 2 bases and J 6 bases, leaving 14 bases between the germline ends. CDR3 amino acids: CASSYPSLSAEQYF. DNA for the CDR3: TGTGCCAGCAGTTACCCGAGTTTGAGTGCCGAGCAGTACTTC.